These T cell receptor beta chains were read from a single sample in a study of tumor-infiltrating lymphocytes in localized non-small cell lung cancer. Sequencing was performed with immunoSEQ multiplex PCR; in TCRdb, only in-frame clones are kept and a portion is missing. The sample has about 16,000 clones; roughly 78% are singletons. The specimen was lung tumor tissue. These receptors were taken from a human donor with non-small cell lung cancer. The CDR3 runs from the conserved cysteine through the conserved F or W. The D gene is left open where the match is weak. Clone size is given for some rows only: seen once, a few or many times, or a class if the clone is expanded.

D gene | J gene | clone size | V gene | CDR3 DNA | CDR3 protein
- | TRBJ2-7 | - | TRBV28 | TGTGCCAGCAGTCGCCAAAGGGGTGTGTACGCCGAGCAGTACTTC | CASSRQRGVYAEQYF
TRBD2 | TRBJ2-1 | medium-sized | TRBV9 | TGTGCCAGCAGCGCGGGACTAGCGGACAATGAGCAGTTCTTC | CASSAGLADNEQFF
- | TRBJ1-1 | - | TRBV30 | TGTGCCTGGAGTGTAGGCGATTACACTGAAGCTTTCTTT | CAWSVGDYTEAFF
- | TRBJ2-5 | - | TRBV19 | TGTGCCAGTAGTATAGGAGGAAACCAAGAGACCCAGTACTTC | CASSIGGNQETQYF
- | TRBJ2-6 | once | TRBV5-8 | TGTGCCAGCAGCTTGGCCCTCGACAGATTCTACTCTGGGGCCAACGTCCTGACTTTC | CASSLALDRFYSGANVLTF
TRBD1 | TRBJ2-1 | - | TRBV27 | TGTGCCAGCAGCCACCTTGGACAGGGTGGGGGTGAGCAGTTCTTC | CASSHLGQGGGEQFF
TRBD1 | TRBJ1-6 | - | TRBV10-3 | TGTGCCATCAGGGGGGACAGTAACTTTAATTCACCCCTCCACTTT | CAIRGDSNFNSPLHF
- | TRBJ1-1 | - | TRBV28 | TGTGCCAGCAGTTTATCTGTGGGAATGAACACTGAAGCTTTCTTT | CASSLSVGMNTEAFF
TRBD2 | TRBJ2-3 | - | TRBV10-3 | TGTGCCATCAGTGGGGACCCTAGCGGGGGACACACAGATACGCAGTATTTT | CAISGDPSGGHTDTQYF
- | TRBJ2-3 | - | TRBV9 | TGTGCCAGCAGCCCCTGGACCCCAAATACGCAGTATTTT | CASSPWTPNTQYF
- | TRBJ2-3 | - | TRBV13 | TGTGCCAGCAGCCTAAGGACAGATACGCAGTATTTT | CASSLRTDTQYF
TRBD2 | TRBJ2-3 | - | TRBV11-2 | TGTGCCAGCAGCTACGGACTAGCGGGACTTAGCACAGATACGCAGTATTTT | CASSYGLAGLSTDTQYF
TRBD2 | TRBJ2-4 | - | TRBV4-3 | TGCGCCAGCAGCCAAATGATAGCGGGAGGGGGAAACATTCAGTACTTC | CASSQMIAGGGNIQYF
- | TRBJ2-3 | - | TRBV27 | TGTGCCAGCAGTCTGCCCTTTGCGGATACGCAGTATTTT | CASSLPFADTQYF
- | TRBJ2-1 | - | TRBV5-4 | TGTGCCAGCAGCATCCAGGATCGGAATCCCTCCTACAATGAGCAGTTCTTC | CASSIQDRNPSYNEQFF
TRBD2 | TRBJ2-3 | - | TRBV7-2 | TGTGCCAGCAGCTCGTTAGCGGGGGGGCCGCGGACAGATACGCAGTATTTT | CASSSLAGGPRTDTQYF